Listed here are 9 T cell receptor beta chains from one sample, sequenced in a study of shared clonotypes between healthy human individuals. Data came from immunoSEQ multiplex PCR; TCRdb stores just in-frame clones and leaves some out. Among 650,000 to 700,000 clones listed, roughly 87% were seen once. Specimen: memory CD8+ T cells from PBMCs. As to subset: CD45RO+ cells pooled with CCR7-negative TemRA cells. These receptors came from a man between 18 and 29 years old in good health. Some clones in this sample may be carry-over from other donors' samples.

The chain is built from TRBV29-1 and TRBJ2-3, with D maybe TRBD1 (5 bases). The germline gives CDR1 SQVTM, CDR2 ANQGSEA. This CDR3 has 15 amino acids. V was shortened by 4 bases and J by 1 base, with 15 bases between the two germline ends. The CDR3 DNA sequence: TGCAGCGTTGGGATTAGGGGCGTTGGCACAGATACGCAGTATTTT. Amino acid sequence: CSVGIRGVGTDTQYF.

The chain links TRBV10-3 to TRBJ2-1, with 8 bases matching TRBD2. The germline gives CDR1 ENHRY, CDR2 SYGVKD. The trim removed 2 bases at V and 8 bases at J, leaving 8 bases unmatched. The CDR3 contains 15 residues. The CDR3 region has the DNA TGTGCCATCAGTGAGGATAGCGGGAAACGGTATGAGCAGTTCTTC. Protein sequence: CAISEDSGKRYEQFF.

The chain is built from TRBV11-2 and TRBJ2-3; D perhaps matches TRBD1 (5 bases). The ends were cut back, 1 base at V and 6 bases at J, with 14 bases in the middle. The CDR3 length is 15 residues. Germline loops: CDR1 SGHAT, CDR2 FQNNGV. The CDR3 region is CASSLGGRVRDTQYF. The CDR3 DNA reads TGTGCCAGCAGCTTAGGAGGCAGGGTGCGGGATACGCAGTATTTT. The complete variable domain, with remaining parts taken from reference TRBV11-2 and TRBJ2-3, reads EAGVAQSPRYKIIEKRQSVAFWCNPISGHATLYWYQQILGQGPKLLIQFQNNGVVDDSQLPKDRFSAERLKGVDSTLKIQPAKLEDSAVYLCASSLGGRVRDTQYFGPGTRLTVL.

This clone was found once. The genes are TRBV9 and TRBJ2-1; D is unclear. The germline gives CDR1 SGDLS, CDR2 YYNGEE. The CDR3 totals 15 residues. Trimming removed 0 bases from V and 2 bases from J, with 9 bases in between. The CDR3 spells CASSVGLGAYNEQFF. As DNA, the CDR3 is TGTGCCAGCAGCGTAGGGCTAGGCGCCTACAATGAGCAGTTCTTC.

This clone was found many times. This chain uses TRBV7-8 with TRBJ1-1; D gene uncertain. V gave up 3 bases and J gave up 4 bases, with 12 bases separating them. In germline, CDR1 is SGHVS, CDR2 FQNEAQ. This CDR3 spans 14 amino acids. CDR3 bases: TGTGCCAGCAGCTTGACGAGGTCCCCCACTGAAGCTTTCTTT. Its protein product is CASSLTRSPTEAFF.

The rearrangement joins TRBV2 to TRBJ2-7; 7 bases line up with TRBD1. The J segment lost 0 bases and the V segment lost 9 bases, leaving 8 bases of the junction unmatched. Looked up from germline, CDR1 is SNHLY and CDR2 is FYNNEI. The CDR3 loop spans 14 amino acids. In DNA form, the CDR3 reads TGTGCCAGTAGAGACAGGGCCAGCTCCTACGAGCAGTACTTC. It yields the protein CASRDRASSYEQYF.

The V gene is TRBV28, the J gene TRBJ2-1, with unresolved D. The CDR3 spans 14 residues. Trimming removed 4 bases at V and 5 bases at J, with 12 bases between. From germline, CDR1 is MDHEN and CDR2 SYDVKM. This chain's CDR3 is CASSSRPPDNEQFF. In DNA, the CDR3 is TGTGCCAGCAGTTCAAGACCCCCGGACAATGAGCAGTTCTTC. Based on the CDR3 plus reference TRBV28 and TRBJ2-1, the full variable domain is DVKVTQSSRYLVKRTGEKVFLECVQDMDHENMFWYRQDPGLGLRLIYFSYDVKMKEKGDIPEGYSVSREKKERFSLILESASTNQTSMYLCASSSRPPDNEQFFGPGTRLTVL.

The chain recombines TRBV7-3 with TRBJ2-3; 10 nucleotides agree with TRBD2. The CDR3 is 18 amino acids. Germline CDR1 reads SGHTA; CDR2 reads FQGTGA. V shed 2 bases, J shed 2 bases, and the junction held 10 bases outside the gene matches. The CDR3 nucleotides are TGTGCCAGCAGCTTACCCGGGGGCCTAGCGGGAGTCACAGATACGCAGTATTTT. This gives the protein CASSLPGGLAGVTDTQYF.

CDR3 amino acids: CASRKAGEGTGELFF. In nucleotides, the CDR3 is TGTGCCAGTAGAAAGGCGGGAGAGGGTACCGGGGAGCTGTTTTTT. J is TRBJ2-2 and V is TRBV5-6, with 7 nucleotides matching TRBD2. Germline values: CDR1 SGHDT, CDR2 YYEEEE. With V trimmed by 8 bases and J by 5 bases, 12 bases remained unmatched. CDR3 length: 15 residues.